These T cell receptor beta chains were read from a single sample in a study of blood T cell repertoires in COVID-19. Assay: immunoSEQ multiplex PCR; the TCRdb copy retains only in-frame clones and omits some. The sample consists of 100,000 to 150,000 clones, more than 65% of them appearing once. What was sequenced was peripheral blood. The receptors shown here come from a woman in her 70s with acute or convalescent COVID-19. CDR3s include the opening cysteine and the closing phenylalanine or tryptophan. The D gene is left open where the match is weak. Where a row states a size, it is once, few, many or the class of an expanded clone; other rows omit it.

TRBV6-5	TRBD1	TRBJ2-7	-	CASSSNRGWSYEQYF	TGTGCCAGCAGCTCCAACAGGGGATGGTCCTACGAGCAGTACTTC
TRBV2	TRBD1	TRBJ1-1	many	CASSPMGQSNTEAFF	TGTGCCAGCAGCCCTATGGGACAGAGTAACACTGAAGCTTTCTTT
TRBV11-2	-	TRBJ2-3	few	CASSPRMWRTDTQYF	TGTGCCAGCAGCCCCCGTATGTGGCGCACAGATACGCAGTATTTT
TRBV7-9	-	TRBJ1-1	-	CASSLGGGTEAFF	TGTGCCAGCAGCTTAGGAGGGGGCACTGAAGCTTTCTTT
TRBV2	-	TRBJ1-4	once	CASSSQGTNEKLFF	TGTGCCAGCAGTTCCCAGGGTACTAATGAAAAACTGTTTTTT
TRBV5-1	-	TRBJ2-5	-	CASSLFRSGDQETQYF	TGCGCCAGCAGCTTGTTTCGTTCGGGGGACCAAGAGACCCAGTACTTC
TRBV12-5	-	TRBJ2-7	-	CASGGGSLYEQYF	TGTGCTAGTGGTGGGGGCTCGCTCTACGAGCAGTACTTC
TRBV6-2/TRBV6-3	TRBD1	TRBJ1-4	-	CASSVQGATNEKLFF	TGTGCCAGCAGTGTCCAGGGGGCGACTAATGAAAAACTGTTTTTT
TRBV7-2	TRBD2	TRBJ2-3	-	CASSRRGPSGRTDTQYF	TGTGCCAGCAGTCGAAGGGGCCCTAGCGGACGCACAGATACGCAGTATTTT
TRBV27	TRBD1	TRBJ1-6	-	CASSPGTANSPLHF	TGTGCCAGCAGTCCAGGGACAGCCAATTCACCCCTCCACTTT
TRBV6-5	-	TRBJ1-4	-	CASSYSNFRVAEKLFF	TGTGCCAGCAGTTACTCGAATTTCAGGGTTGCCGAAAAACTGTTTTTT
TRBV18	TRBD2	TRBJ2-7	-	CASRLAGAYEQYF	TGTGCCAGTCGACTAGCGGGGGCCTACGAGCAGTACTTC
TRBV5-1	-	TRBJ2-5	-	CASSSRVGETQYF	TGCGCCAGCAGCTCCAGGGTTGGGGAGACCCAGTACTTC
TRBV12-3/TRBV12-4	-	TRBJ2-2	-	CASSLRRGELFF	TGTGCCAGCAGTTTGAGGAGAGGGGAGCTGTTTTTT
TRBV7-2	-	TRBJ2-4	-	CASSYQAQAPNIQYF	TGTGCCAGCAGCTACCAGGCACAGGCCCCAAACATTCAGTACTTC
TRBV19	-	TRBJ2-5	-	CASKEITTSRAGETQYF	TGTGCCAGTAAGGAAATAACAACTAGTCGGGCGGGAGAGACCCAGTACTTC
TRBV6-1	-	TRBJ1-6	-	CASSEVGGASYNSPLHF	TGTGCCAGCAGTGAAGTTGGGGGGGCAAGCTATAATTCACCCCTCCACTTT
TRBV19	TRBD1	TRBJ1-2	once	CASTYGTANYGYTF	TGTGCCAGTACATACGGGACAGCTAACTATGGCTACACCTTC
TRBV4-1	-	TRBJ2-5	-	CASSPRTGRGQETQYF	TGCGCCAGCAGCCCACGAACCGGGAGAGGACAAGAGACCCAGTACTTC
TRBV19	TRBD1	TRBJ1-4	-	CASTRGGYNEKLFF	TGTGCCAGTACCCGAGGGGGCTACAATGAAAAACTGTTTTTT
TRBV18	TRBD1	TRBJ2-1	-	CASSPPWFSQGAYNEQFF	TGTGCCAGCTCACCACCGTGGTTTTCGCAGGGGGCCTACAATGAGCAGTTCTTC
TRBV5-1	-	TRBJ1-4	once	CASSLGGRTNEKLFF	TGCGCCAGCAGCTTGGGAGGGAGAACTAATGAAAAACTGTTTTTT
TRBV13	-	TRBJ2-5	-	CASSETGRRETQYF	TGTGCCAGCAGCGAAACAGGGCGGCGAGAGACCCAGTACTTC
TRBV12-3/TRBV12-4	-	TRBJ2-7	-	CASSDSYEQYF	TGTGCCAGCAGTGACAGCTACGAGCAGTACTTC
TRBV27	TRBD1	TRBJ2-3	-	CASSFRRDRVGLTDTQYF	TGTGCCAGCAGTTTTAGGAGGGACAGGGTTGGACTAACAGATACGCAGTATTTT
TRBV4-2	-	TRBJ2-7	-	CASSQDHRLGRQYF	TGTGCCAGCAGCCAAGATCATAGACTAGGCAGGCAGTACTTC
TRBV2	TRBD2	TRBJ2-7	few	CASRGPGLALYEQYF	TGTGCCAGCAGGGGACCGGGACTAGCCTTATACGAGCAGTACTTC
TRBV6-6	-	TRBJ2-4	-	CASSYPSGVAKNIQYF	TGTGCCAGCAGTTACCCTTCAGGGGTGGCCAAAAACATTCAGTACTTC
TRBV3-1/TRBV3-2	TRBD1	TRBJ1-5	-	CASSQAPGQVKEWQPQHF	TGTGCCAGCAGCCAAGCTCCCGGACAGGTGAAGGAATGGCAGCCCCAGCATTTT
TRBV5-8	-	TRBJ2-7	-	CASSPSYSIYEQYF	TGTGCCAGCAGCCCATCCTATTCGATCTACGAGCAGTACTTC
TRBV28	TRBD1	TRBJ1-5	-	CASTRTGGHQPQHF	TGTGCCAGCACCAGGACAGGGGGCCATCAGCCCCAGCATTTT
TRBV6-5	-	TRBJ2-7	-	CASTRKLGAEQYF	TGTGCCAGCACTAGAAAGTTAGGGGCCGAGCAGTACTTC
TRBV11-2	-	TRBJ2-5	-	CASSLELGPRRGQYF	TGTGCCAGCAGCTTAGAGTTGGGGCCACGGCGGGGCCAGTACTTC
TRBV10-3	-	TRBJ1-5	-	CAISESPNVGSQPQHF	TGTGCCATCAGTGAGTCACCCAACGTAGGGAGTCAGCCCCAGCATTTT
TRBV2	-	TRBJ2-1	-	CASSEVASANYNEQFF	TGTGCCAGCAGTGAGGTGGCTAGCGCAAACTACAATGAGCAGTTCTTC
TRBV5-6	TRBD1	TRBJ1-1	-	CASSYRGDTEAFF	TGTGCCAGCAGTTACAGGGGGGACACTGAAGCTTTCTTT
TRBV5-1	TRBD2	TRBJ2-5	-	CASSLGLAGQETQYF	TGCGCCAGCAGCTTGGGGCTAGCGGGCCAAGAGACCCAGTACTTC
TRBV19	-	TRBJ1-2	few	CASSTLPNQGNYGYTF	TGTGCCAGTAGTACTCTCCCCAATCAGGGGAACTATGGCTACACCTTC
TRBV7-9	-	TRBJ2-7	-	CASRNTLGHNSYEQYF	TGTGCCAGCAGGAACACCTTGGGACACAACTCCTACGAGCAGTACTTC
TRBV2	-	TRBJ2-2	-	CASSPPLGYTGELFF	TGTGCCAGCAGTCCCCCACTAGGGTACACCGGGGAGCTGTTTTTT
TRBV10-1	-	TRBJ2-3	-	CASSAPEISDTQYF	TGCGCCAGCAGTGCCCCGGAGATATCAGATACGCAGTATTTT
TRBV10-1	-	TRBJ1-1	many	CASSEAGQGMRTFF	TGCGCCAGCAGTGAGGCCGGCCAGGGGATGAGAACTTTCTTT
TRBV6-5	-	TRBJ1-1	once	CASSPGTSQNTEAFF	TGTGCCAGCAGTCCCGGGACTTCCCAGAACACTGAAGCTTTCTTT
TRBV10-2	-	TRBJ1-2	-	CASSESGGASSRGYTF	TGCGCCAGCAGTGAGTCTGGGGGGGCGAGCTCTCGGGGCTACACCTTC
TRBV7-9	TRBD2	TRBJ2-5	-	CASSPSGGIETQYF	TGTGCCAGCAGCCCCAGCGGGGGGATCGAGACCCAGTACTTC
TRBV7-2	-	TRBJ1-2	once	CASSLVGPGRVNYGYTF	TGTGCCAGCAGCTTAGTCGGGCCAGGGAGGGTAAACTATGGCTACACCTTC
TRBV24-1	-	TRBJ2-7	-	CATERGGEQYF	TGTGCCACCGAAAGGGGCGGCGAGCAGTACTTC
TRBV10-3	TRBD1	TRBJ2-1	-	CATQGQSSYNEQFF	TGTGCCACCCAGGGACAGAGCTCCTACAATGAGCAGTTCTTC
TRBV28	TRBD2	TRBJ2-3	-	CASIYGTSGSTDTQYF	TGTGCCAGCATCTACGGGACTAGCGGAAGCACAGATACGCAGTATTTT
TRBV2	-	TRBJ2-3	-	CASSALEDTQYF	TGTGCCAGCAGTGCCCTAGAAGATACGCAGTATTTT
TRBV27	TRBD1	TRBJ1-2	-	CASSLEGAPPYYGYTF	TGTGCCAGCAGTTTAGAGGGGGCCCCCCCTTACTATGGCTACACCTTC
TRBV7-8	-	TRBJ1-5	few	CASSPRDGIQEQPQHF	TGTGCCAGCAGCCCGCGGGACGGCATTCAGGAGCAGCCCCAGCATTTT
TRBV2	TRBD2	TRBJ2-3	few	CASSDPSGGDTQYF	TGTGCCAGCAGTGACCCTAGCGGCGGAGATACGCAGTATTTT
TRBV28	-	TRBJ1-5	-	CASTPDSQPQHF	TGTGCCAGCACCCCGGACAGTCAGCCCCAGCATTTT
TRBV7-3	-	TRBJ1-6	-	CASSLLGEAPLHF	TGTGCCAGCAGCTTATTAGGGGAGGCACCCCTCCACTTT
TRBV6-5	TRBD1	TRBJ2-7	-	CASRGQGALDEQYF	TGTGCCAGCAGGGGACAGGGGGCTCTAGACGAGCAGTACTTC
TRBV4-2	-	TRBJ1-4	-	CASSQGTATNEKLFF	TGTGCCAGCAGCCAAGGGACAGCAACTAATGAAAAACTGTTTTTT
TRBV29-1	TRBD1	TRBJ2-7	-	CSVEVGQGPSEQYF	TGCAGCGTTGAAGTGGGACAGGGTCCTTCCGAGCAGTACTTC
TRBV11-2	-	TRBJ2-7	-	CASSLVGRVNEQYF	TGTGCCAGCAGCTTAGTGGGCAGGGTAAACGAGCAGTACTTC